Sequencing of this T cell receptor beta chain was carried out in a study of T cell clonality in common variable immunodeficiency. Findings of the study overall: Shared TCRbeta clones were fewer between CVID subjects than controls. The cause of increased CVID clonality remains unclear without subpopulation sequencing. In common variable immunodeficiency, TCR beta chains reportedly carried fewer deletions and N-nucleotide insertions. Compared with healthy controls, CVID subjects showed increased TCRbeta clonality, mostly in about a third.

This clone was detected ten times or more. Its antigen is as yet unknown. The read is 3 residues too short to cover the CDR3 end, so that end is filled in from the germline J gene. With 4 bases clipped from V and 6 bases from J, the junction kept 14 bases outside the gene matches. The CDR3 runs to 17 residues. Germline V gene lookup returns CDR1 LNHDA and CDR2 SQIVND (reference sequence). Profiling relied on immunoSEQ multiplex PCR, and the TCRdb table lists in-frame clones only, not all of them. This sample shows 35,000 to 50,000 clones and no singletons; approximately 1.4% rests with the ten largest.

This chain links TRBV19 with TRBJ2-3; 9 nucleotides agree with TRBD2. This TCR was sampled from a person aged 18 to 69 in good health. Material for sequencing was peripheral blood mononuclear cells. The CDR3 is CASSTLAGGPSTDTQYF. The sequenced CDR3 bases are TGTGCCAGTAGTACTCTCGCGGGAGGGCCGTCCACCGATACG.